The entry below describes one T cell receptor (beta chain). Antigen specificity is unknown. The CDR3 is 12 amino acids. Sequencing was performed with immunoSEQ multiplex PCR; in TCRdb, only in-frame clones are kept and a portion is missing. The repertoire has 100,000 to 150,000 clones, around 90% of them found once; the top ten carry 5.5% to 7%. The sample belongs to a study of T cell responses to AZD1222 COVID-19 vaccine. Across the whole study: Second-dose intervals of approximately 4 or approximately 12 weeks were pooled. Findings and caveats of the study: Scientists sampled the repertoires only once the peak T cell response had passed. Mostly white British, mostly female donors; authors suggested clonal diversity may be underestimated. Spike-wide vaccine-associated CD4 TCRs dominated at 160-218 and 743-854.

The starting material was peripheral blood, obtained on day 0 of AZD1222 vaccination. The chain uses TRBV21-1 and TRBJ1-6; whether TRBD1, the table's D call, matches the DNA was not checked. TRBV21-1 is a pseudogene locus. This clonotype was obtained from an adult in good health. This chain's CDR3 is CPRGGWYSPLHF. The CDR3, as DNA: TGTCCTCGAGGGGGTTGGTATTCACCCCTCCACTTT.